This entry features one TCR beta chain sequence. Its target is not known. Germline V gene data show CDR1 as SGHTA and CDR2 as FQGNSA. V trimming: 1 base; J trimming: 2 bases; junction bases outside the gene matches: 11. The length of the CDR3 is 17 residues. The data were obtained in a study of cytomegalovirus exposure and HLA in healthy donors. The study's findings and limits: Accurate predictions that matched the HLA-A and HLA-B alleles of most subjects were reportedly made from TCR beta sequences.

PCR primers comprised 60 Vbeta and 13 Jbeta primers. Profiling relied on immunoSEQ multiplex PCR, and the TCRdb table lists in-frame clones only, not all of them. The table lists 70,000 or so clones, 80% to 90% of them singletons. The receptor's source is a woman in her 30s in good health and CMV-seronegative. V usage is TRBV7-2 and J usage is TRBJ2-7, with 7 bases lining up with TRBD1. The sample comprised PBMCs. CDR3 sequence reads: CASSLGAQGTVAYEQYF. CDR3 DNA: TGTGCCAGCAGCTTAGGGGCTCAGGGGACAGTTGCCTACGAGCAGTACTTC.